Included here is one T cell receptor (beta chain) sequence, with context. The antigen is undetermined. These data come from a study of shared clonotypes between healthy human individuals. Overall study context: Contributing individuals were two females and three males aged 18 to 49.

Clones were sequenced by immunoSEQ multiplex PCR, and TCRdb holds only the in-frame ones, with some missing. The data hold 650,000 to 800,000 clones, with 72% observed a single time. Study-wide points: Clonotypes shared by all four sorted-subset donors had higher generation probabilities than non-shared clonotypes.

The CDR3 spans 14 residues. From germline, CDR1 is SGHAT and CDR2 FQNNGV. With 5 bases removed from V and 8 bases from J, the gap between germline ends came to 15 bases. Healthy HIV-negative adults with no recent acute infections or vaccinations were recruited as donors. Material: memory CD4+ T cells sorted from blood. Subset here: CD45RA-negative fraction. This chain connects TRBV11-2 to TRBJ2-2, with D uncertain. The sequence was collected from a woman aged 30 to 39 in good health. The CDR3 DNA sequence: TGTGCCAGCAGCCGAGTGGGAAAACCTGGGGAGCTGTTTTTT. Amino acid sequence: CASSRVGKPGELFF.